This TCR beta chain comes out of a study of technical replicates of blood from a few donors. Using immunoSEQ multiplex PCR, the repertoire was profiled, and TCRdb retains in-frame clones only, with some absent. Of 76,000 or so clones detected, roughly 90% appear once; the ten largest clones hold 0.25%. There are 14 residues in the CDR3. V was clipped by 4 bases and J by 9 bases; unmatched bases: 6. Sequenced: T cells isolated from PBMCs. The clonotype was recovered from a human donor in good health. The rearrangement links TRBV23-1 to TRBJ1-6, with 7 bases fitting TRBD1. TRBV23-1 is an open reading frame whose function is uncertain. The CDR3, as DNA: TGCGCCAGCAGTCCCACAGGGGCGGGTTCACCCCTCCACTTT. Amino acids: CASSPTGAGSPLHF.